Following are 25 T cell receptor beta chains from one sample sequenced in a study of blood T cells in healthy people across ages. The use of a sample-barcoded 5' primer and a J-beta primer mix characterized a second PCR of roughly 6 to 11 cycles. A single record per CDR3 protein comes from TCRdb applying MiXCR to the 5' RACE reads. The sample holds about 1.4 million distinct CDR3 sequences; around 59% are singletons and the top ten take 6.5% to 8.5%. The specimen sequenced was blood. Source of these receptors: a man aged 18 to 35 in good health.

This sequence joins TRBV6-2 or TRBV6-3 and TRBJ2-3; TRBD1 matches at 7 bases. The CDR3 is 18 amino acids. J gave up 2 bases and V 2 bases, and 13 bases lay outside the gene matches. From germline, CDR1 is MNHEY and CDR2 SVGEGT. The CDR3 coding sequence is TGTGCCAGCAGTTACCCGTTGGTGGAACAGGGGTCCACAGATACGCAGTATTTT. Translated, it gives CASSYPLVEQGSTDTQYF.

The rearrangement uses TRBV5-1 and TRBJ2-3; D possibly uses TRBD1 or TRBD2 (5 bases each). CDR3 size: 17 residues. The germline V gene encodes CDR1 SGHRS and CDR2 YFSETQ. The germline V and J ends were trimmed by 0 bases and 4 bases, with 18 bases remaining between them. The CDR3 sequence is CASSLGGGSVGPDTQYF. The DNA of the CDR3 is TGCGCCAGCAGCTTGGGTGGGGGTAGCGTCGGGCCAGATACGCAGTATTTT. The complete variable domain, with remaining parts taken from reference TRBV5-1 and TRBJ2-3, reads KAGVTQTPRYLIKTRGQQVTLSCSPISGHRSVSWYQQTPGQGLQFLFEYFSETQRNKGNFPGRFSGRQFSNSRSEMNVSTLELGDSALYLCASSLGGGSVGPDTQYFGPGTRLTVL.

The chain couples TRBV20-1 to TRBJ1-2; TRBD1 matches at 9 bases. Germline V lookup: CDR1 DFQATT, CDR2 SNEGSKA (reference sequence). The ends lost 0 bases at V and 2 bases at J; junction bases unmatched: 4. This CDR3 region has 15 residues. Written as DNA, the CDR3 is TGCAGTGCTAGAGATGCGGGACAGGGAAACTATGGCTACACCTTC. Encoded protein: CSARDAGQGNYGYTF.

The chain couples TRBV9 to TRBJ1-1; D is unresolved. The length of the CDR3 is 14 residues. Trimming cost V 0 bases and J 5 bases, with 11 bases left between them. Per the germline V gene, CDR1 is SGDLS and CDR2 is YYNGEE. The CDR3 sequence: CASSVGLRMTEAFF. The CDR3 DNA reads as TGTGCCAGCAGCGTAGGACTGAGGATGACTGAAGCTTTCTTT.

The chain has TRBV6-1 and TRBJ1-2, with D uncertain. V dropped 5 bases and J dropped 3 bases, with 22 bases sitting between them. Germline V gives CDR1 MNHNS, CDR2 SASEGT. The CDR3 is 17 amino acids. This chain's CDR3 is CASSPTLIPPHHYGYTF. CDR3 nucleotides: TGTGCCAGCAGTCCTACCCTGATCCCACCCCACCACTATGGCTACACCTTC.

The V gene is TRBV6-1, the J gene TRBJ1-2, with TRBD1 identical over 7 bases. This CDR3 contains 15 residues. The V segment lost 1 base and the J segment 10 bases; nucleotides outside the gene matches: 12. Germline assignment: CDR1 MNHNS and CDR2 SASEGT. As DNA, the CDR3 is TGTGCCAGCAGTGAAGTTGTGGGGACAGTTTTTGTCTACACCTTC. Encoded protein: CASSEVVGTVFVYTF.

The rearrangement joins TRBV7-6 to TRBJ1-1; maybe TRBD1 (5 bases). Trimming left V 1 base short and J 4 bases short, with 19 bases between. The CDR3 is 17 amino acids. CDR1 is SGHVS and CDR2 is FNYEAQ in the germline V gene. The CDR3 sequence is CASSLVGSLRQGTEAFF. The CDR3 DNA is TGTGCCAGCAGCTTAGTTGGCTCCCTCAGGCAGGGCACTGAAGCTTTCTTT.

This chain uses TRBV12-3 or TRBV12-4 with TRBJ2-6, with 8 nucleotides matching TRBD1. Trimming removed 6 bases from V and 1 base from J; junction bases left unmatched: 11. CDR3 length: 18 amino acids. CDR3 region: CASRSTAGGRSGANVLTF. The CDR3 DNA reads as TGTGCCAGCAGGAGCACCGCAGGGGGCAGGTCTGGGGCCAACGTCCTGACTTTC.

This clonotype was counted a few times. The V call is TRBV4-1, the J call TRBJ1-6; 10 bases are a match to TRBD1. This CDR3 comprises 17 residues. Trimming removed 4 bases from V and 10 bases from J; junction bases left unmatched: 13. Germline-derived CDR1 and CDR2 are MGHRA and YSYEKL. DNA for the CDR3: TGCGCCAGCAGCCCGGTCCCGGGACAGGGGTTCGCATCACCCCTCCACTTT. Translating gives CASSPVPGQGFASPLHF.

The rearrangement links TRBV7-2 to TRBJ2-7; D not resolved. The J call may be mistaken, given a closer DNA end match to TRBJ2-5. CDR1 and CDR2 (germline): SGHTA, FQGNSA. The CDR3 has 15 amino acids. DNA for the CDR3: TGTGCCAGCAGCTTAGATGCAGGCCGGGCGGAGACCCAGTACTTC. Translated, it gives CASSLDAGRAETQYF.

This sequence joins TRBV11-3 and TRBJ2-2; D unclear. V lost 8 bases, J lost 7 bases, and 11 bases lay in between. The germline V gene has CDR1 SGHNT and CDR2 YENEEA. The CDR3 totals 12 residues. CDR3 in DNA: TGTGCCAGCGGAGAAGGGTTCGGGGAGCTGTTTTTT. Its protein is CASGEGFGELFF.

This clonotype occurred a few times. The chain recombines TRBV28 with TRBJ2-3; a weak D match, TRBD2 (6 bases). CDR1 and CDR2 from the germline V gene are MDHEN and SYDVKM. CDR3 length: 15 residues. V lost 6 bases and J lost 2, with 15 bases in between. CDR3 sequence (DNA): TGTGCCAGCAGCCAAACTAGCTCCACCACAGATACGCAGTATTTT. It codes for CASSQTSSTTDTQYF.

The CDR3: CASSSGQAVSPLHF. CDR3 coding DNA: TGTGCCAGCAGCTCGGGACAGGCGGTATCACCCCTCCACTTT. The J gene is TRBJ1-6, the V gene TRBV11-2; 8 nucleotides line up with TRBD1. V trimming: 4 bases; J trimming: 10 bases; junction bases outside the gene matches: 6. The CDR3 runs to 14 residues. The germline CDR1 and CDR2 sequences are SGHAT and FQNNGV. Looking up the rest from reference TRBV11-2 and TRBJ1-6 gives the full variable domain: EAGVAQSPRYKIIEKRQSVAFWCNPISGHATLYWYQQILGQGPKLLIQFQNNGVVDDSQLPKDRFSAERLKGVDSTLKIQPAKLEDSAVYLCASSSGQAVSPLHFGNGTRLTVT.

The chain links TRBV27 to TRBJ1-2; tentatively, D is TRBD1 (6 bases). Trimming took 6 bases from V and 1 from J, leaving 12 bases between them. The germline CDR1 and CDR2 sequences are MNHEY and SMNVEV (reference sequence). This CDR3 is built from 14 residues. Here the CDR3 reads CASSPEGGNYGYTF. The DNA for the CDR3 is TGTGCCAGCAGCCCCGAAGGGGGTAACTATGGCTACACCTTC.

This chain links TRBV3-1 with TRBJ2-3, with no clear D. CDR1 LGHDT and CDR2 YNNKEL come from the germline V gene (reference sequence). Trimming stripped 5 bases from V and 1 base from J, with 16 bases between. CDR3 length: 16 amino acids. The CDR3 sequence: CASSETVEGRTDTQYF. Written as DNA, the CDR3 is TGTGCCAGCAGCGAAACGGTGGAAGGGCGCACAGATACGCAGTATTTT.

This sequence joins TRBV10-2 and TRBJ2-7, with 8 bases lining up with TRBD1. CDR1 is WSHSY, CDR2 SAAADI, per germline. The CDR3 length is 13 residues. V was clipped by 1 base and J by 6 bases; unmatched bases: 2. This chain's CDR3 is CASSEYRGSEQYF. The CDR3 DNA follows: TGCGCCAGCAGTGAGTACAGGGGGTCCGAGCAGTACTTC.

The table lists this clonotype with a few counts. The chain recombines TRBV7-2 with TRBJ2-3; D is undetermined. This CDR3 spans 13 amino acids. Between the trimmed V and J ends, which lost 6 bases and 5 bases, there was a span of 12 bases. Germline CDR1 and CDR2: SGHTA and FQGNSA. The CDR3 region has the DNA TGTGCCAGCAGGGAAAGACGGGTAGATACGCAGTATTTT. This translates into CASRERRVDTQYF.

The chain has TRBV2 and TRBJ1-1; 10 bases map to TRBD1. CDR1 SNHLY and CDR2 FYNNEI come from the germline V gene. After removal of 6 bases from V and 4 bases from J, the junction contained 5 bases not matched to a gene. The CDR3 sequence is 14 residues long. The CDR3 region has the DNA TGTGCCAGCAGAGACCGGGACAGGGGCACTGAAGCTTTCTTT. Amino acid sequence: CASRDRDRGTEAFF.

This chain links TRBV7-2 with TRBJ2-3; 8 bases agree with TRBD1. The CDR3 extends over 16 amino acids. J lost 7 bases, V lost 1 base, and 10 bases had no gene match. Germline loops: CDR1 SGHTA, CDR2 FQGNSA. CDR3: CASSLGQPGQAYTQYF. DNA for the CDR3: TGTGCCAGCAGCTTAGGGCAACCGGGACAGGCTTATACGCAGTATTTT.

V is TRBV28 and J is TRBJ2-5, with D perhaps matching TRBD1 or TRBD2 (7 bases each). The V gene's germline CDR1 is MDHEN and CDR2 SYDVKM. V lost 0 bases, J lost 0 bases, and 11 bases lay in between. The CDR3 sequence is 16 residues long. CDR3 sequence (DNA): TGTGCCAGCAGTTTATGGAGCGGGACAGACCAAGAGACCCAGTACTTC. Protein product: CASSLWSGTDQETQYF.

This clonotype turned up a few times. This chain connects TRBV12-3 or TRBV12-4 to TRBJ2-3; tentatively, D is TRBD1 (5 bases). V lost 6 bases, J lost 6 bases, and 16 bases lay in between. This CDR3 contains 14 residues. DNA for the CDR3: TGTGCCAGCAGACCCCAGGGCCCCTGGGATACGCAGTATTTT. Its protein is CASRPQGPWDTQYF.

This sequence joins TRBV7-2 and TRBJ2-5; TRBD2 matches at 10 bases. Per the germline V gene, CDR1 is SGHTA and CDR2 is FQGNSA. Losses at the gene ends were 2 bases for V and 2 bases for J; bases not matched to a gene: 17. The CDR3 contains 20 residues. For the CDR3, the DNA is TGTGCCAGCAGCTTACGCGGCGATTTCGAGCGGGAGGGGGGGCAAGAGACCCAGTACTTC. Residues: CASSLRGDFEREGGQETQYF.

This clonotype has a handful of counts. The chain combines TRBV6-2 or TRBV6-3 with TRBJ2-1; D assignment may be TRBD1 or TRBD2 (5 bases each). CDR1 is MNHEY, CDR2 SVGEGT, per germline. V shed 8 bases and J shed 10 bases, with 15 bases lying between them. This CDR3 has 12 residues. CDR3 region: CASGDGPTEQFF. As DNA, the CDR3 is TGTGCCAGCGGGGACGGCCCCACGGAGCAGTTCTTC.

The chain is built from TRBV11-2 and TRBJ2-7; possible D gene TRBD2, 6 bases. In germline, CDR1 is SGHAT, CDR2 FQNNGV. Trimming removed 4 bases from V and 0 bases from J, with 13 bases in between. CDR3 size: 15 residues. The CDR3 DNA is TGTGCCAGCAGCTCGGGGACTCTGAGCTCCTACGAGCAGTACTTC. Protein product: CASSSGTLSSYEQYF.

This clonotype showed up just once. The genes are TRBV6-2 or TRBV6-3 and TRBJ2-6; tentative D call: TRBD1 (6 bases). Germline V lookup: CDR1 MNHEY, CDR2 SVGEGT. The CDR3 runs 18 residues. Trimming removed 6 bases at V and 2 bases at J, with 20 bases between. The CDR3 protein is CASSEFGQYHAGANVLTF. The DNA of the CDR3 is TGTGCCAGCAGCGAATTTGGACAGTATCACGCTGGGGCCAACGTCCTGACTTTC.